These T cell receptor beta chains were read from a single sample in a study of persistence of HIV-infected CD4 T cells. Only in-frame clones appear in the TCRdb table, and some are missing; sequencing was by immunoSEQ multiplex PCR. This sample has tens of thousands of clones, with approximately 80% found just once. Their antigens are not known. This specimen consisted of CD4+ T cells sorted from PBMCs after roughly 20-hour stimulation, obtained from a patient who received antiretroviral therapy. These receptor sequences come from an adult man with HIV who was CMV-seropositive. Both conserved end residues are part of each CDR3.

v_gene | CDR3aa
TRBV20-1 | CSGDRDTEAFF
TRBV27 | CASSLYAGAEQYF
TRBV7-6 | CASSLGTVQETQYF
TRBV7-2 | CASSFPGAGELFF
TRBV7-2 | CASSLVSSTGELFF
TRBV4-1 | CASSLNRGIEETQYF
TRBV5-8 | CASSLVQKNEKLFF
TRBV6-5 | CASRPTGNSGYTF
TRBV19 | CASSTDPGGMNTEAFF
TRBV2 | CASRWTGTSGNTIYF
TRBV6-5 | CASSYTGWGDTEAFF
TRBV7-3 | CASSLMGGSGRKTYNEQFF
TRBV4-1 | CASSLGWTGSGNTIYF
TRBV7-2 | CASSLAEATWSGELFF
TRBV5-1 | CASSFNNLNTEAFF
TRBV27 | CASRKFPGLDLDEQYF
TRBV30 | CAWSVLQGWDTEAFF
TRBV20-1 | CSASMSETQYF
TRBV7-2 | CASSLGFSSGELQETQYF
TRBV5-1 | CASTGQNTEAFF
TRBV18 | CASSPTGTANQPQHF
TRBV2 | CASSLRQLSGANVLTF
TRBV5-6 | CASTPGNLVNSPLHF
TRBV14 | CASSPYMAGELFF
TRBV25-1 | CASGGGLAGDRSYEQYF
TRBV7-9 | CASSLQAGTPYRKNTEAFF
TRBV5-4 | CASSLASYEQYF
TRBV7-2 | CASSSGQGYRETQYF
TRBV6-1 | CASSEAGGVTYGYTF
TRBV14 | CASSQAIRNTGELFF
TRBV9 | CASSAVAGMETQYF
TRBV19 | CASSISWGAFYEQYF
TRBV5-5 | CASSSNELNNQPQHF
TRBV10-3 | CAISEVTNTGELFF
TRBV2 | CASSEQGNWNNEQFF
TRBV25-1 | CASSEYRTSDYNEQFF
TRBV29-1 | CSVELGLADTQYF
TRBV20-1 | CSASDPNTEAFF
TRBV6-4 | CASSEEGGETQYF
TRBV19 | CASSIRLAGVLGNTGELFF
TRBV7-6 | CASSYGGAGNTIYF
TRBV3-1/TRBV3-2 | CASTPERRTTEAFF
TRBV19 | CASSPDRDNQPQHF
TRBV3-1/TRBV3-2 | CASSQKSTWGTEAFF
TRBV30 | CAWSVLTGKETQYF
TRBV9 | CASSVGGQGADSPLHF
TRBV19 | CASSILAGNYGYTF
TRBV2 | CASSEPKGRDWGEKLFF
TRBV6-5 | CASSSQGSNQPQHF
TRBV6-2/TRBV6-3 | CASSTSGTSLSDTQYF